The present TCR beta chain was sequenced within a study of blood T cell repertoires in COVID-19. As for the study in general: For recovered donors of Cohort 3, there were two negative PCRs, clearance, or symptom resolution. Spain, Italy and the United States supplied samples that represented acute and convalescent COVID-19. Sample material is recorded as cDNA or gDNA derived from T cells, B-cell-depleted T cells, or PBMCs.

Method: immunoSEQ multiplex PCR; TCRdb's copy keeps in-frame clones and lacks some. The sample records under 300,000 clones, 88% being singletons. This clone was picked up one time. The same CDR3 arises from other DNA sequences in this sample as well. Participants, 18 to 89 years old, spanned around 26 US areas. Germline V gene lookup returns CDR1 LGHDT and CDR2 YNNKEL (reference sequence). The length of the CDR3 is 15 residues. With 0 bases clipped from V and 9 bases from J, the junction kept 7 bases outside the gene matches. This receptor was identified in a woman aged 55-69 years in a cohort exposed to, infected with or recovered from COVID-19 (not recorded which). The sample consisted of PBMCs or T cells enriched from blood (not recorded which). The chain has TRBV3-1 (or the pseudogene TRBV3-2) and TRBJ2-1; 8 bases line up with TRBD2. CDR3 sequence reads: CASSQDGRGTGEQFF. The DNA of the CDR3 is TGTGCCAGCAGCCAAGACGGGAGGGGTACGGGTGAGCAGTTCTTC.